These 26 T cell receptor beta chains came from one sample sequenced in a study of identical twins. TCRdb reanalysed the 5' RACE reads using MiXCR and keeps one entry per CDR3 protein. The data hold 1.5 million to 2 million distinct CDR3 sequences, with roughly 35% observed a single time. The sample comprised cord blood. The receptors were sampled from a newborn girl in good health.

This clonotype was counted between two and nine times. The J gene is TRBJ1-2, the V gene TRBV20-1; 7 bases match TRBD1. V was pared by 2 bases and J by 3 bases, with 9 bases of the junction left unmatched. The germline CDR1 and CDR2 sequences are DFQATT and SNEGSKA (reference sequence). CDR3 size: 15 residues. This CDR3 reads CSARPTHTGDYGYTF. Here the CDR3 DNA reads TGCAGTGCTAGACCCACTCATACAGGGGACTATGGCTACACCTTC.

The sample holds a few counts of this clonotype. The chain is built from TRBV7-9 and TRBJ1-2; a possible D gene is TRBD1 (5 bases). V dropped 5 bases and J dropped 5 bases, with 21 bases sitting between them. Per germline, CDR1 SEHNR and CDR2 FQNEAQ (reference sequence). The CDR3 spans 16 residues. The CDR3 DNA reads TGTGCCAGCAGCCGAGGGGAAAACGGAGGGATATATGGCTACACCTTC. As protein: CASSRGENGGIYGYTF.

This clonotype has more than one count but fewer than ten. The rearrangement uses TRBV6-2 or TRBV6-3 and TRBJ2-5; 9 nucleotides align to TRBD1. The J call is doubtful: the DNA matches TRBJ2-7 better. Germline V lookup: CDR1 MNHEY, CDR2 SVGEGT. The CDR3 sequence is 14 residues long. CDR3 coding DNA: TGTGCCAGCAGTTACCCCGTGACAGGGGGCGAGCAGTACTTC. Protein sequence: CASSYPVTGGEQYF.

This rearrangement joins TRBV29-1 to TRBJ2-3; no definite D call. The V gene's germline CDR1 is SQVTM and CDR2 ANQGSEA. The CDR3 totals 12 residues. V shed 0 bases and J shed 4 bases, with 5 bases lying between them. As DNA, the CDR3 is TGCAGCGTTGAAGATCGGGCAGATACGCAGTATTTT. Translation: CSVEDRADTQYF.

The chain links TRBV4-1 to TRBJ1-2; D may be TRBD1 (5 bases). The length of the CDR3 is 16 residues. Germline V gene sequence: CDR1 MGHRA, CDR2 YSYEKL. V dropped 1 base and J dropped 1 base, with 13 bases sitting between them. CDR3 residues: CASSQVYGRDNYGYTF. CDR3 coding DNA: TGCGCCAGCAGCCAAGTGTATGGCAGGGATAACTATGGCTACACCTTC.

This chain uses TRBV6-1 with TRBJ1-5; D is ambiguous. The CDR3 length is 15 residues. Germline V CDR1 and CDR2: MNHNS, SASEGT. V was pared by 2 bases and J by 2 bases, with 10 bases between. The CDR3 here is CASSERGSGNQPQHF. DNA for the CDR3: TGTGCCAGCAGTGAACGGGGAAGCGGCAATCAGCCCCAGCATTTT.

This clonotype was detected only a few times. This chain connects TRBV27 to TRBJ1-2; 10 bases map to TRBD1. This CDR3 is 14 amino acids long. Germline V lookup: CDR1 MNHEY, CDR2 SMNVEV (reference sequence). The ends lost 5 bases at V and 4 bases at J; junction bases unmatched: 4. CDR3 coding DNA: TGTGCCAGCAGTCGGGACAGGGGCTTCTATGGCTACACCTTC. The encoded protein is CASSRDRGFYGYTF.

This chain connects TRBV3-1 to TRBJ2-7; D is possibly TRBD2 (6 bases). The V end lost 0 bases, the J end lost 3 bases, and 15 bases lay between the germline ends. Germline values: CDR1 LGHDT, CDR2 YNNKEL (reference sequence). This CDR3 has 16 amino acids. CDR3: CASSQDAGRVVYEQYF. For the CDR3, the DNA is TGTGCCAGCAGCCAAGACGCGGGGCGGGTAGTCTACGAGCAGTACTTC.

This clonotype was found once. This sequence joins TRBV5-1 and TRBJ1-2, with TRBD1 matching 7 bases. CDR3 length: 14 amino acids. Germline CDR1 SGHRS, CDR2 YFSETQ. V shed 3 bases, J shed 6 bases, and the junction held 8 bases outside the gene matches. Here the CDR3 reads CASSWGQSINGYTF. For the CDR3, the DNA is TGCGCCAGCAGCTGGGGACAGAGTATCAATGGCTACACCTTC.

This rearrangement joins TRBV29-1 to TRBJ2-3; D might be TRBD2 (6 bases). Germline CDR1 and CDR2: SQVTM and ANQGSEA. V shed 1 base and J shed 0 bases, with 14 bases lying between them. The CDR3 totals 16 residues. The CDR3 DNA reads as TGCAGCGTTGAAGGGGGTGAGGGGACTAGCACAGATACGCAGTATTTT. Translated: CSVEGGEGTSTDTQYF.

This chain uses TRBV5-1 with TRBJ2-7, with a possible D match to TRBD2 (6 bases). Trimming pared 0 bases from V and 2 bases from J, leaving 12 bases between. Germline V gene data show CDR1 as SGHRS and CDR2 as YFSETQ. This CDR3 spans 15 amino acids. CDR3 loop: CASSLDGWGAYEQYF. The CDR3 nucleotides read TGCGCCAGCAGCTTGGACGGGTGGGGGGCCTACGAGCAGTACTTC.

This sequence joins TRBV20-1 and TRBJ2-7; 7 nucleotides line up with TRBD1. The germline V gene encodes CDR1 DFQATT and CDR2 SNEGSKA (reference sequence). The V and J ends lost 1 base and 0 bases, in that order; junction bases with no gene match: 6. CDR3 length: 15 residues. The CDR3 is CSARAPDRSSYEQYF. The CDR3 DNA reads TGCAGTGCTAGAGCCCCGGACAGGAGCTCCTACGAGCAGTACTTC.

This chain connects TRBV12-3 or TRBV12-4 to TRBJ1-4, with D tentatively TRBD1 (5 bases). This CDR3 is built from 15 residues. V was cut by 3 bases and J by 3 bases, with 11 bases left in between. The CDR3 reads CASSFTGGSNEKLFF. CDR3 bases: TGTGCCAGCAGTTTTACGGGGGGGTCTAATGAAAAACTGTTTTTT.

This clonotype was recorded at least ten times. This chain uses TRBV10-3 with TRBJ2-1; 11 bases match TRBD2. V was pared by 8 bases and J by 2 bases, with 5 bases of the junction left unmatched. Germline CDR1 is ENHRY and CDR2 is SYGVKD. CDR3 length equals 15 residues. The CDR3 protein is CAIGTSGPTYNEQFF. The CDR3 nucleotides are TGTGCCATCGGGACTAGCGGACCTACCTACAATGAGCAGTTCTTC.

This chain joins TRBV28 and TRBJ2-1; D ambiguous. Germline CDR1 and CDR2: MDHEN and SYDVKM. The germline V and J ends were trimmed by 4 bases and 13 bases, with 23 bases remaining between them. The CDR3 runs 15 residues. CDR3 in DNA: TGTGCCAGCAGTTCAGTAAACGGCAGCCCAGAGACCCAGTTCTTC. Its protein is CASSSVNGSPETQFF.

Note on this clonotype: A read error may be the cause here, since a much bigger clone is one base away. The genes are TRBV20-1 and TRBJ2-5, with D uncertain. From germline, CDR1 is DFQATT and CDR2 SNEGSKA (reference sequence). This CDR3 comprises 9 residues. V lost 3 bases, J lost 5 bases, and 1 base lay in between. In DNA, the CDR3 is TGCAGTGCTAGCGAGACCCAGTACTTC. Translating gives CSASETQYF.

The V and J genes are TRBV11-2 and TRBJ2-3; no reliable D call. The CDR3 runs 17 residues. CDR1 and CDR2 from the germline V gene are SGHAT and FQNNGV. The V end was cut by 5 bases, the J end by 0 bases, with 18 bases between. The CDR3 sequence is CASSLPYTILSTDTQYF. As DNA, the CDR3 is TGTGCCAGCAGCCTACCTTACACTATCCTCAGCACAGATACGCAGTATTTT. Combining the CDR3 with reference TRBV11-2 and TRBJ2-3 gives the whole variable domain EAGVAQSPRYKIIEKRQSVAFWCNPISGHATLYWYQQILGQGPKLLIQFQNNGVVDDSQLPKDRFSAERLKGVDSTLKIQPAKLEDSAVYLCASSLPYTILSTDTQYFGPGTRLTVL.

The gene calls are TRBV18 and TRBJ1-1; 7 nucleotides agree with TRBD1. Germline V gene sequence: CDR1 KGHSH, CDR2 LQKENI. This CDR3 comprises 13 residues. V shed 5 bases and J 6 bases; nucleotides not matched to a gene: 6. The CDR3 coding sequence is TGTGCCAGCTCAAGGGAGGGGACAGCTGAAGCTTTCTTT. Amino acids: CASSREGTAEAFF. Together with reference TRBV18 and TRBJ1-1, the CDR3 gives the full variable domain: NAGVMQNPRHLVRRRGQEARLRCSPMKGHSHVYWYRQLPEEGLKFMVYLQKENIIDESGMPKERFSAEFPKEGPSILRIQQVVRGDSAAYFCASSREGTAEAFFGQGTRLTVV.

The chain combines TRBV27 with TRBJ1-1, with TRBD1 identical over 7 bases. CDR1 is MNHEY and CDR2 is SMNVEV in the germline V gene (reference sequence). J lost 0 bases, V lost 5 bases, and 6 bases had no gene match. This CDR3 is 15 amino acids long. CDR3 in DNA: TGTGCCAGCAGTCCACAGGGGCTTATGAACACTGAAGCTTTCTTT. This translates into CASSPQGLMNTEAFF.

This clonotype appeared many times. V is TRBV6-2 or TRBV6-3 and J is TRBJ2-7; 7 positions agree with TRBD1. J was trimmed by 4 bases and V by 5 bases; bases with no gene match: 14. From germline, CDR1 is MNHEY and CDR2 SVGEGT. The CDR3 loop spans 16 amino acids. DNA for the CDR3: TGTGCCAGCAGTCCGTACCGACAGGGTCGTGTTTACGAGCAGTACTTC. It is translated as CASSPYRQGRVYEQYF.

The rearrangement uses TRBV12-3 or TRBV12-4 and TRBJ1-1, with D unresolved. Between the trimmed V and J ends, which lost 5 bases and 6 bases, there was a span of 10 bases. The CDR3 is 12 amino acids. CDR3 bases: TGTGCCAGCAGTCCCCTCTACGCTGAAGCTTTCTTT. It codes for CASSPLYAEAFF.

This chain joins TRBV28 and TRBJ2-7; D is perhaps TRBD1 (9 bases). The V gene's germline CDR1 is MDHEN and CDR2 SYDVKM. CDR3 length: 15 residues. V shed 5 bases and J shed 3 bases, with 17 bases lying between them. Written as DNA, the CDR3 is TGTGCCAGCAGTCCGGGGGGGACAGGGCGCTACGAGCAGTACTTC. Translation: CASSPGGTGRYEQYF.

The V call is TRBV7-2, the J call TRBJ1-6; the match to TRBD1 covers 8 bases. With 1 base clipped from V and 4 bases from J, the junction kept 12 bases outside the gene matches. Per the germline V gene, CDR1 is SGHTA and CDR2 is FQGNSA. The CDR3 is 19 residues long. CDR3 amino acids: CASSLVDRVGGGYNSPLHF. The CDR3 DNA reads TGTGCCAGCAGCTTAGTGGACAGGGTAGGAGGGGGATATAATTCACCCCTCCACTTT.

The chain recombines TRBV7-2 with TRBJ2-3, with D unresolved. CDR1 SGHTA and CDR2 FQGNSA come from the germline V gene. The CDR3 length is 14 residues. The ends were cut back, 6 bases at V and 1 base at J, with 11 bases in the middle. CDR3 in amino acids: CASSRNLGTDTQYF. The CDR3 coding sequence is TGTGCCAGCAGTCGGAACTTGGGCACAGATACGCAGTATTTT.

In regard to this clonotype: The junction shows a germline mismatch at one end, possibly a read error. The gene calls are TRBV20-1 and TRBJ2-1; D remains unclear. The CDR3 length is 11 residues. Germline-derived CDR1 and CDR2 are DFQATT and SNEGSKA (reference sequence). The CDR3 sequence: CRARDSGLTFF. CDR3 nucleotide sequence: TGCAGGGCTAGAGATTCCGGCCTTACGTTCTTC.

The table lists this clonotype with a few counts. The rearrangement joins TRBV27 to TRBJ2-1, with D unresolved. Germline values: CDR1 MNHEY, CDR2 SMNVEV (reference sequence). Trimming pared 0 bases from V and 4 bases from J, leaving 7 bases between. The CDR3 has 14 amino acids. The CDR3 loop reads CASSLSVGYNEQFF. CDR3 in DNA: TGTGCCAGCAGTTTATCTGTGGGTTACAATGAGCAGTTCTTC.